This TCR beta chain was sequenced during a study of T cell changes during pregnancy in multiple sclerosis. Here immunoSEQ multiplex PCR was the method, and the copy in TCRdb shows in-frame clones only, minus some. The sample carries about 50,000 clones, roughly 94% recorded once. This CDR3 comprises 13 residues. From germline, CDR1 is MNHEY and CDR2 SMNVEV (reference sequence). Trimming stripped 2 bases from V and 1 base from J, with 5 bases between. The V gene is TRBV27, the J gene TRBJ1-2; no clear D. The source was CD4+ T cells from peripheral blood mononuclear cells, collected in the third trimester of pregnancy. The sequence was obtained from a female donor with multiple sclerosis, enrolled in a pregnancy study. The CDR3 loop is CASSLEGNYGYTF. The CDR3 coding sequence is TGTGCCAGCAGTTTAGAGGGTAACTATGGCTACACCTTC.